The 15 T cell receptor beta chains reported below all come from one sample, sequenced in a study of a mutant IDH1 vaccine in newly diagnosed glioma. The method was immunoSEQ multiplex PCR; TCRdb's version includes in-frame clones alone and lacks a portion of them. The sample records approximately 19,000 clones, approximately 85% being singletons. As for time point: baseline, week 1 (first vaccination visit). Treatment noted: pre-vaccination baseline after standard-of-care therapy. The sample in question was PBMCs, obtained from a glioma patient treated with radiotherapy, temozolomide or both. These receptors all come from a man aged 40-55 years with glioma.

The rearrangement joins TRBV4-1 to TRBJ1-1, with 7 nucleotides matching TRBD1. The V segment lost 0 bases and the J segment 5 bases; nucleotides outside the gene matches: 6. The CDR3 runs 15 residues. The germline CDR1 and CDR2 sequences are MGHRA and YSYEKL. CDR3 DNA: TGCGCCAGCAGCCAAGATAACAGGGGAGGGACTGAAGCTTTCTTT. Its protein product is CASSQDNRGGTEAFF.

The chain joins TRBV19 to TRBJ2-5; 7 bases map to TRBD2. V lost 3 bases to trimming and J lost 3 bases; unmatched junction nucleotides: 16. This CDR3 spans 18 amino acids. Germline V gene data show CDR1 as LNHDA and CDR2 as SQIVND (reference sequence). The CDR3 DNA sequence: TGTGCCAGTAGTATCGGCCGAAGGCCTAGCGGAGTAGAAGAGACCCAGTACTTC. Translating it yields CASSIGRRPSGVEETQYF.

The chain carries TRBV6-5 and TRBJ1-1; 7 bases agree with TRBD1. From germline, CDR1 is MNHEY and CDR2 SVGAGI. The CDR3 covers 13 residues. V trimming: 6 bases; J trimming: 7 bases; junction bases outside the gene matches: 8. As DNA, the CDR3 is TGTGCCAGCAGGCCGACAGGGACCTTTGAAGCTTTCTTT. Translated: CASRPTGTFEAFF.

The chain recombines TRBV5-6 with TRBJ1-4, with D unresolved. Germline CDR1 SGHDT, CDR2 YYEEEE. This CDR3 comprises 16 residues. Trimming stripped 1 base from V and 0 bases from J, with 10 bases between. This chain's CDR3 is CASSLYWRATNEKLFF. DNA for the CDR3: TGTGCCAGCAGCTTGTACTGGCGTGCAACTAATGAAAAACTGTTTTTT. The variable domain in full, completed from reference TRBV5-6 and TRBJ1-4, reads DAGVTQSPTHLIKTRGQQVTLRCSPKSGHDTVSWYQQALGQGPQFIFQYYEEEERQRGNFPDRFSGHQFPNYSSELNVNALLLGDSALYLCASSLYWRATNEKLFFGSGTQLSVL.

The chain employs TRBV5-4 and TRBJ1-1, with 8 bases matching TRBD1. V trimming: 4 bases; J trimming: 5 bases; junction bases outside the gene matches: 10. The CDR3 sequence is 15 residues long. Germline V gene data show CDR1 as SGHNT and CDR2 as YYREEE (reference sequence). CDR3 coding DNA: TGTGCCAGCAGCGGCAGGGGGCGCCGTATTACTGAAGCTTTCTTT. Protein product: CASSGRGRRITEAFF.

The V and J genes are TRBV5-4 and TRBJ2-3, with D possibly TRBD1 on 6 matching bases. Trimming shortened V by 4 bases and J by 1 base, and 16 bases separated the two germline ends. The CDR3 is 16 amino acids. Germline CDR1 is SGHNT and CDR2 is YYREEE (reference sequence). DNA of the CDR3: TGTGCCAGCAGCAGGCCGGACAGTGGAGGCACAGATACGCAGTATTTT. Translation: CASSRPDSGGTDTQYF. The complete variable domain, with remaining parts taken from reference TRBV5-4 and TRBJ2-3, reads ETGVTQSPTHLIKTRGQQVTLRCSSQSGHNTVSWYQQALGQGPQFIFQYYREEENGRGNFPPRFSGLQFPNYSSELNVNALELDDSALYLCASSRPDSGGTDTQYFGPGTRLTVL.

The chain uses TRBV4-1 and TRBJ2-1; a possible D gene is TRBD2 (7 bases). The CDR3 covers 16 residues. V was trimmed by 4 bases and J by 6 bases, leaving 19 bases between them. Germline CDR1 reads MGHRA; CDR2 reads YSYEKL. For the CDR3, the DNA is TGCGCCAGCAGCCCCGTTCGGGGGGCGGGTATCAATGAGCAGTTCTTC. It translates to CASSPVRGAGINEQFF.

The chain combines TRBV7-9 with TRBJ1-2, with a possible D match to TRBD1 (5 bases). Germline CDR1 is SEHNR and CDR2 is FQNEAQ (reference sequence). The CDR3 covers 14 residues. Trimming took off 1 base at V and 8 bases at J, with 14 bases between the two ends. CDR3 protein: CASSLERRGRGYTF. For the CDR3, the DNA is TGTGCCAGCAGCTTAGAGAGGAGGGGACGGGGCTACACCTTC. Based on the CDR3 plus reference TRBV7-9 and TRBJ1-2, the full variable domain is DTGVSQNPRHKITKRGQNVTFRCDPISEHNRLYWYRQTLGQGPEFLTYFQNEAQLEKSRLLSDRFSAERPKGSFSTLEIQRTEQGDSAMYLCASSLERRGRGYTFGSGTRLTVV.

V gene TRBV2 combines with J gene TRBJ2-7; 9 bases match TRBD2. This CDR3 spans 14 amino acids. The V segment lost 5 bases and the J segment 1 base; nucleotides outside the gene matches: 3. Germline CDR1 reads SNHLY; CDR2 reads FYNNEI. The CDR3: CASSPLAGSYEQYF. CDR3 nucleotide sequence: TGTGCCAGCAGTCCGCTAGCGGGATCCTACGAGCAGTACTTC.

The CDR3 sequence is CARRPGTGNSPLHF. The CDR3 coding sequence is TGTGCCCGTCGACCCGGGACAGGGAATTCACCCCTCCACTTT. J is TRBJ1-6 and V is TRBV30, with 9 bases matching TRBD1. Germline V gene sequence: CDR1 GTSNPN, CDR2 SVGIG (reference sequence). V lost 8 bases, J lost 7 bases, and 9 bases stayed unmatched. The CDR3 consists of 14 residues.

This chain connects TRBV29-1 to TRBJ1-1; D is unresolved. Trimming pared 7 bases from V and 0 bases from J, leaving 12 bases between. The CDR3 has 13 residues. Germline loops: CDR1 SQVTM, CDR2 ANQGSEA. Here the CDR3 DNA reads TGCAGCGGAATACCTGAGGTGAACACTGAAGCTTTCTTT. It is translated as CSGIPEVNTEAFF.

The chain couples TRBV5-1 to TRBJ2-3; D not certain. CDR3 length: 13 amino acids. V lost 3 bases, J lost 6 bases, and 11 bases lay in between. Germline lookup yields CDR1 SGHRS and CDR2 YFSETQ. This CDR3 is CASSSPRSDTQYF. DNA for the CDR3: TGCGCCAGCAGCTCGCCCAGGTCGGATACGCAGTATTTT.

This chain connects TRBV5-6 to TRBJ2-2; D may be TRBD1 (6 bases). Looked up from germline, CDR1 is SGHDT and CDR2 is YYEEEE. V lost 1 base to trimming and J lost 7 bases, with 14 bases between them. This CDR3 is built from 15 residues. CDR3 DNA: TGTGCCAGCAGCTTGATTGGCAGGGGACACGGGGAGCTGTTTTTT. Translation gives CASSLIGRGHGELFF.

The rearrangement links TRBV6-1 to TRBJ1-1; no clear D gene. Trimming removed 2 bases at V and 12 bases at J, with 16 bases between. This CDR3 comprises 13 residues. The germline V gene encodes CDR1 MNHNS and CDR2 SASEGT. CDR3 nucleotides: TGTGCCAGCAGTGAAACGGGCCACCCGATGACTTTCTTT. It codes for CASSETGHPMTFF.

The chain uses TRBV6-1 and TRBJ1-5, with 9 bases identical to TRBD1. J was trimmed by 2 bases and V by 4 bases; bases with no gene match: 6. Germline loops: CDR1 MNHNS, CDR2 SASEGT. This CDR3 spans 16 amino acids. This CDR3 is CASSGGTGTRNQPQHF. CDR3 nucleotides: TGTGCCAGCAGTGGGGGGACAGGGACGCGCAATCAGCCCCAGCATTTT.